Below are 5 T cell receptor beta chains sequenced from a single sample in a study of cytomegalovirus exposure and HLA in healthy donors. PCR used 60 Vbeta primers and 13 Jbeta primers. The data were produced by immunoSEQ multiplex PCR, yet TCRdb's version contains in-frame clones alone and is incomplete. Of some 95,000 clones in the sample, about 70% are singletons; the top ten hold 1.2%. Input material: PBMCs. The receptors shown here come from a female donor in good health and CMV-seronegative.

This clone was found a few times. The chain carries TRBV15 and TRBJ2-7; D is unresolved. This CDR3 region has 14 residues. Germline loops: CDR1 LNHNV, CDR2 YYDKDF (reference sequence). The V and J ends lost 0 bases and 4 bases respectively, with 10 bases between them. The CDR3 protein is CATSRDPGRYEQYF. CDR3 coding DNA: TGTGCCACCAGCAGAGATCCAGGCCGTTACGAGCAGTACTTC. Full variable domain (missing parts from reference TRBV15 and TRBJ2-7): DAMVIQNPRYQVTQFGKPVTLSCSQTLNHNVMYWYQQKSSQAPKLLFHYYDKDFNNEADTPDNFQSRRPNTSFCFLDIRSPGLGDTAMYLCATSRDPGRYEQYFGPGTRLTVT.

The chain employs TRBV4-1 and TRBJ2-3; 8 bases line up with TRBD2. Per the germline V gene, CDR1 is MGHRA and CDR2 is YSYEKL. With V trimmed by 1 base and J by 0 bases, 6 bases remained unmatched. CDR3 length: 17 residues. CDR3 coding DNA: TGCGCCAGCAGCCAAGCTATAGCGGGACCTAGCACAGATACGCAGTATTTT. Protein sequence: CASSQAIAGPSTDTQYF.

CDR3 amino acids: CASTPELAGGYEQYF. CDR3 in DNA: TGTGCCAGCACCCCAGAACTAGCGGGAGGGTACGAGCAGTACTTC. The chain has TRBV6-5 and TRBJ2-7; 13 bases are a match to TRBD2. The CDR3 is made up of 15 amino acids. Germline assignment: CDR1 MNHEY and CDR2 SVGAGI. The trim removed 7 bases at V and 4 bases at J, leaving 7 bases unmatched.

This rearrangement joins TRBV18 to TRBJ2-3; D gene uncertain. Per germline, CDR1 KGHSH and CDR2 LQKENI. The CDR3 spans 12 residues. V was pared by 3 bases and J by 4 bases, with 5 bases between. CDR3 amino acids: CASSPTSDTQYF. The CDR3 DNA sequence: TGTGCCAGCTCACCGACTTCAGATACGCAGTATTTT.

The chain is built from TRBV7-3 and TRBJ1-1; no clear D gene. Between the trimmed V and J ends, which lost 2 bases and 1 base, there was a span of 11 bases. This CDR3 comprises 15 residues. Germline V CDR1 and CDR2: SGHTA, FQGTGA. The CDR3 DNA follows: TGTGCCAGCAGCTTAGGTGGGCAGCCGAACACTGAAGCTTTCTTT. It is translated as CASSLGGQPNTEAFF.